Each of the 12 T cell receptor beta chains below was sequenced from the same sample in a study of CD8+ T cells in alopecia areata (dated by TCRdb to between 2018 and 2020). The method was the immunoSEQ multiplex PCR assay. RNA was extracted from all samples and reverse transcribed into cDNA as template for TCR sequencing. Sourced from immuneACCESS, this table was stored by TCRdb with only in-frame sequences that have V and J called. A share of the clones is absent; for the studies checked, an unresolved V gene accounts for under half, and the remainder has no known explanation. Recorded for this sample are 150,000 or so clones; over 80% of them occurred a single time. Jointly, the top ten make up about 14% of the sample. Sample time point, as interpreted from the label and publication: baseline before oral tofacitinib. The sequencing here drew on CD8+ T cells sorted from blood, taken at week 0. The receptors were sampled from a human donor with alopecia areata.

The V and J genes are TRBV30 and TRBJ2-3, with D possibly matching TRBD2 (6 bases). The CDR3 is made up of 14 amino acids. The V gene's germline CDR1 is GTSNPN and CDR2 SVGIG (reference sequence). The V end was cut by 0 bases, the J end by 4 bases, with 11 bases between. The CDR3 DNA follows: TGTGCCTGGAGTGTACACGGGAGCTCAGATACGCAGTATTTT. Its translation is CAWSVHGSSDTQYF. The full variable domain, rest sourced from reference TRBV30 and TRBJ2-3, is SQTIHQWPATLVQPVGSPLSLECTVEGTSNPNLYWYRQAAGRGLQLLFYSVGIGQISSEVPQNLSASRPQDRQFILSSKKLLLSDSGFYLCAWSVHGSSDTQYFGPGTRLTVL.

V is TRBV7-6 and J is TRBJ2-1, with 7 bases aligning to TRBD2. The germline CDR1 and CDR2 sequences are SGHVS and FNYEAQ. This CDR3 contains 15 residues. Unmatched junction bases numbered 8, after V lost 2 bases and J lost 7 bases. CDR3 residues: CASSLLAGAQNEQFF. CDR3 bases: TGTGCCAGCAGCTTACTTGCGGGAGCCCAGAATGAGCAGTTCTTC.

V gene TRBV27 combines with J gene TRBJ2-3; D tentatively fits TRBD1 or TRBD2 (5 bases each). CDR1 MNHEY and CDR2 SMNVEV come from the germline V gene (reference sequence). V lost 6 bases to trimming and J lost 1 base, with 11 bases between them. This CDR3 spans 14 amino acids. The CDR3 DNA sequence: TGTGCCAGCAGGCTGAGAGGGGGCACAGATACGCAGTATTTT. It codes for CASRLRGGTDTQYF.

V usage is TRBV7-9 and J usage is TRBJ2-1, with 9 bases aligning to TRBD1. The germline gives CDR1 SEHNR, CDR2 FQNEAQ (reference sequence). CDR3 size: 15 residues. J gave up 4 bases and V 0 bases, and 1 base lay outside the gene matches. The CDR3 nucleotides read TGTGCCAGCAGCTTAGCACAGGGGGCGTACAATGAGCAGTTCTTC. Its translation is CASSLAQGAYNEQFF.

The CDR3 sequence: CSVDKGDQVNEQFF. DNA of the CDR3: TGCAGCGTTGATAAGGGGGATCAGGTGAATGAGCAGTTCTTC. The genes are TRBV29-1 and TRBJ2-1; possibly TRBD1 for D (6 bases). V lost 3 bases and J lost 7, with 16 bases in between. This CDR3 is 14 amino acids long. Germline CDR1 reads SQVTM; CDR2 reads ANQGSEA.

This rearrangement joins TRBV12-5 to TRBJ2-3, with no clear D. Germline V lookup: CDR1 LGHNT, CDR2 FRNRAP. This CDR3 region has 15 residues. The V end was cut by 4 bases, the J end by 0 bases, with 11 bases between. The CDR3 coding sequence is TGTGCTAGTGGTTCCGAGTTCGGAAGCACAGATACGCAGTATTTT. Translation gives CASGSEFGSTDTQYF.

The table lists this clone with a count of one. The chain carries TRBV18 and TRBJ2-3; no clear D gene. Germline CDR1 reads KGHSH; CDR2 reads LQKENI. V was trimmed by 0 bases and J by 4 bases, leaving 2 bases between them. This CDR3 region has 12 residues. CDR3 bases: TGTGCCAGCTCACCACCGTCAGATACGCAGTATTTT. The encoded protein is CASSPPSDTQYF.

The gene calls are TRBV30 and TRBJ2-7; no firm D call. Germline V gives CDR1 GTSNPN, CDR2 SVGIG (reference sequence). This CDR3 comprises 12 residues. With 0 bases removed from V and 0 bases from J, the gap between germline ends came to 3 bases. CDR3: CAWSVLSYEQYF. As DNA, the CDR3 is TGTGCCTGGAGTGTACTCTCCTACGAGCAGTACTTC.

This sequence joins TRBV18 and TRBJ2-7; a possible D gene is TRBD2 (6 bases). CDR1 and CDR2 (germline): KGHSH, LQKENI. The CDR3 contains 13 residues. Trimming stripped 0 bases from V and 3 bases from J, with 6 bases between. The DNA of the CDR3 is TGTGCCAGCTCACCACCAGCGGGCTACGAGCAGTACTTC. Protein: CASSPPAGYEQYF. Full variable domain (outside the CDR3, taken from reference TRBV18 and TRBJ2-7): NAGVMQNPRHLVRRRGQEARLRCSPMKGHSHVYWYRQLPEEGLKFMVYLQKENIIDESGMPKERFSAEFPKEGPSILRIQQVVRGDSAAYFCASSPPAGYEQYFGPGTRLTVT.

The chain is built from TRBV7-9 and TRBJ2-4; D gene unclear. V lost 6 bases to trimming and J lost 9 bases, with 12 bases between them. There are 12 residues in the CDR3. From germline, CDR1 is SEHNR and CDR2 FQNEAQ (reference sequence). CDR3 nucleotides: TGTGCCAGCAGTCCCGTTACTGTCATTCAGTACTTC. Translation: CASSPVTVIQYF.

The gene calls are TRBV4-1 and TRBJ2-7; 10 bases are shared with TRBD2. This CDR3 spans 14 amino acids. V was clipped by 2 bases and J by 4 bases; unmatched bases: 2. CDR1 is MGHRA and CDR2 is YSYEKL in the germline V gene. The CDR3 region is CASSQSSGGYEQYF. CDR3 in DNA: TGCGCCAGCAGCCAATCTAGCGGGGGATACGAGCAGTACTTC.

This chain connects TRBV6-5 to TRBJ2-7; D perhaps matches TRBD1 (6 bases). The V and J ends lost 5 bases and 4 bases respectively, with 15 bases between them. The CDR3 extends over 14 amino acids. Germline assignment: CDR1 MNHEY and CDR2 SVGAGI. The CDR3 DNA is TGTGCCAGCAGTCTACAGGGCCCAGGGTACGAGCAGTACTTC. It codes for CASSLQGPGYEQYF.